The 10 T cell receptor beta chains given below trace back to one sample, sequenced in a study of post-analysis software for immune sequencing data. General observations from the study: TRBV segments more frequent in patients than in controls numbered a few and included TRBV5-6, TRBV5-1 and TRBV20-1.

Prepared libraries of TCR beta cDNA carried unique molecular identifiers. From the PCR reads, TCRdb called clonotypes with MiXCR, one entry per CDR3 protein. The table records some 700,000 distinct CDR3 sequences, 55% to 70% of them present only once. Which antigens these TCRs recognize remains unknown. Sequenced sample: blood. These receptors were obtained from a girl aged 2-9 years with multiple sclerosis.

The gene calls are TRBV2 and TRBJ2-7, with 11 positions matching TRBD2. The DNA end favors TRBJ2-5, so the J call may be wrong. The CDR3 consists of 15 residues. CDR1 SNHLY and CDR2 FYNNEI come from the germline V gene. This CDR3 is CASSDPTSGKETQYF. In DNA, the CDR3 is TGTGCCAGCAGCGACCCGACTAGCGGGAAGGAGACCCAGTACTTC.

On this clonotype itself: One end of the junction does not line up with germline, which may come from a read error. This chain links TRBV2 with TRBJ1-4; a possible D gene is TRBD1 (5 bases). This CDR3 contains 14 residues. From germline, CDR1 is SNHLY and CDR2 FYNNEI. The CDR3, as DNA: TGTGCCAGCAGAGAAGGGGTGGGGAATGAAAAACTGTTTTTT. This encodes CASREGVGNEKLFF.

The chain joins TRBV4-3 to TRBJ1-5; D gene uncertain. Germline lookup yields CDR1 LGHNA and CDR2 YSLEER. Trimming shortened V by 0 bases and J by 0 bases, and 6 bases separated the two germline ends. This CDR3 spans 15 amino acids. CDR3: CASSQDSSSNQPQHF. In DNA, the CDR3 is TGCGCCAGCAGCCAAGATAGCTCTAGCAATCAGCCCCAGCATTTT.

This clonotype has only a few counts. V usage is TRBV7-9 and J usage is TRBJ1-2; D may be TRBD1 (5 bases). The CDR3 is 13 amino acids. V was shortened by 3 bases and J by 6 bases, with 11 bases between the two germline ends. Germline CDR1 is SEHNR and CDR2 is FQNEAQ (reference sequence). DNA of the CDR3: TGTGCCAGCAGCTTCGGGACGTTTAATGGCTACACCTTC. Its protein product is CASSFGTFNGYTF.

J is TRBJ2-7 and V is TRBV20-1; TRBD2 aligns across 11 bases. V trimming: 3 bases; J trimming: 3 bases; junction bases outside the gene matches: 10. This CDR3 contains 16 residues. The germline V gene encodes CDR1 DFQATT and CDR2 SNEGSKA (reference sequence). In nucleotides, the CDR3 is TGCAGTGCTAGCCCTCCGGGACTAGCGGCCAACTACGAGCAGTACTTC. Amino acids: CSASPPGLAANYEQYF.

The gene calls are TRBV15 and TRBJ2-3; weak D call: TRBD1 (5 bases). The length of the CDR3 is 13 residues. Trimming stripped 4 bases from V and 8 bases from J, with 13 bases between. The germline V gene encodes CDR1 LNHNV and CDR2 YYDKDF (reference sequence). CDR3 protein: CATSKSLGATQYF. DNA of the CDR3: TGTGCCACCAGCAAGTCCCTTGGGGCTACGCAGTATTTT.

This clonotype was seen at least ten times. A read error may account for a junction end that differs from germline. The gene calls are TRBV5-1 and TRBJ2-5, with D possibly being TRBD1 (6 bases). The CDR3 sequence is 13 residues long. Germline V CDR1 and CDR2: SGHRS, YFSETQ. CDR3 nucleotide sequence: TGTGCCAGCAGCTTACAGGGTGGGGAGACCCAGTACTTC. The encoded protein is CASSLQGGETQYF.

The rearrangement joins TRBV29-1 to TRBJ1-2, with 8 bases fitting TRBD1. J lost 8 bases, V lost 7 bases, and 9 bases had no gene match. The CDR3 extends over 12 amino acids. Germline V gives CDR1 SQVTM, CDR2 ANQGSEA. CDR3 sequence: CSGSQGDGGYTF. Written as DNA, the CDR3 is TGCAGCGGCTCACAGGGGGATGGAGGCTACACCTTC.

V usage is TRBV5-5 and J usage is TRBJ1-4; 8 bases are a match to TRBD1. Germline CDR1 and CDR2: SGHKS and YYEKEE (reference sequence). J was trimmed by 7 bases and V by 4 bases; bases with no gene match: 9. The CDR3 covers 15 residues. This chain's CDR3 is CASSTSRTGFEKLFF. As DNA, the CDR3 is TGTGCCAGCAGCACCAGCCGGACAGGGTTTGAAAAACTGTTTTTT.

This clonotype has only a few counts. The chain uses TRBV12-3 or TRBV12-4 and TRBJ2-1, with D maybe TRBD2 (6 bases). Trimming took 10 bases from V and 7 from J, leaving 17 bases between them. The CDR3 is made up of 13 amino acids. The CDR3 DNA follows: TGTGCCATCGGGGCGCTAGCGCGAAATGAGCAGTTCTTC. This encodes CAIGALARNEQFF.